What follows are 18 T cell receptor beta chains derived from one specimen sequenced in a study of T cell clonality in common variable immunodeficiency. Sequencing used immunoSEQ multiplex PCR; TCRdb keeps in-frame clones, though not all of them. The sample shows about 42,000 clones, no singletons; the ten largest hold approximately 5.5%. Their target antigens are unknown. Notes on the study in general: In common variable immunodeficiency, TCR beta chains reportedly carried fewer deletions and N-nucleotide insertions.

Sequencing was carried out using peripheral blood mononuclear cells. These receptors all stem from a human donor with common variable immunodeficiency.

This clone was recorded at least ten times. Read coverage stops 3 residues before the CDR3 terminus; the germline J gene supplies the remainder. The chain employs TRBV30 and TRBJ2-3, with D possibly TRBD1 on 5 matching bases. This CDR3 comprises 12 residues. Germline CDR1 is GTSNPN and CDR2 is SVGIG (reference sequence). V was trimmed by 0 bases and J by 4 bases, leaving 5 bases between them. CDR3 residues: CAWSVGADTQYF. The part of the CDR3 DNA that was read is TGTGCCTGGAGTGTAGGGGCAGATACG.

This clone was counted between two and nine times. Coverage ceases 3 residues before the CDR3 finishes, and the germline J gene fills in the end. This sequence joins TRBV7-9 and TRBJ1-3, with D tentatively TRBD1 (5 bases). In germline, CDR1 is SEHNR, CDR2 FQNEAQ (reference sequence). The CDR3 covers 15 residues. Between the trimmed V and J ends, which lost 4 bases and 0 bases, there was a span of 10 bases. The chain's CDR3 is CASSSDRLSGNTIYF. Incomplete CDR3 DNA: TGTGCCAGCAGCTCCGACAGACTCTCTGGAAACACC.

This clone was detected many times. From the germline J gene comes the end of the CDR3, since the read stops 3 residues before it. J is TRBJ1-4 and V is TRBV7-8; TRBD1 is a possible D gene (6 bases). V was clipped by 7 bases and J by 0 bases, with 6 bases between them. Germline CDR1 and CDR2: SGHVS and FQNEAQ. This CDR3 region has 13 residues. The covered CDR3 bases are TGTGCCAGCAACAGGGCAACTAATGAAAAA. Encoded protein: CASNRATNEK. The full CDR3 sequence reads CASNRATNEKLFF.

This clone appeared a few times. The read ends 3 residues before the CDR3 terminus; that terminus is restored from the germline J gene. This chain links TRBV2 with TRBJ2-1; TRBD1 agrees at 10 bases. This CDR3 comprises 14 residues. Germline-derived CDR1 and CDR2 are SNHLY and FYNNEI. V lost 6 bases, J lost 6 bases, and 5 bases stayed unmatched. CDR3 sequence: CASRSRTGGNEQFF. The part of the CDR3 DNA that was read is TGTGCCAGCAGGTCGAGGACAGGGGGCAATGAG.

With respect to this clone: The CDR3 extends 3 residues past the end of the read, so its final part is completed from the germline J gene. The chain combines TRBV2 with TRBJ2-7, with D uncertain. Looked up from germline, CDR1 is SNHLY and CDR2 is FYNNEI. V lost 7 bases and J lost 1, with 8 bases in between. The CDR3 totals 12 residues. CDR3 bases read: TGTGCCAGCACCCCAGGATCCTACGAG. Translating it yields CASTPGSYE. Given in full, the CDR3 is CASTPGSYEQYF.

Regarding this clone: The read is 3 residues too short to cover the CDR3 end, so that end is filled in from the germline J gene. V and J are TRBV7-8 and TRBJ1-5; D unclear. Trimming pared 5 bases from V and 4 bases from J, leaving 12 bases between. Germline V lookup: CDR1 SGHVS, CDR2 FQNEAQ. This CDR3 has 14 residues. CDR3 in amino acids: CASSHGLHNQPQHF. CDR3 bases read: TGTGCCAGCAGCCACGGACTCCATAATCAGCCC.

For this clone: The read halts 3 residues ahead of the CDR3 end, with the missing end drawn from the germline J gene. The V and J genes are TRBV7-2 and TRBJ1-4, with 10 bases aligning to TRBD1. The germline V gene encodes CDR1 SGHTA and CDR2 FQGNSA. This CDR3 is built from 15 residues. The ends lost 6 bases at V and 6 bases at J; junction bases unmatched: 7. The CDR3 protein is CASRSTGGSHEKLFF. The CDR3 DNA, read in part, is TGTGCCAGCAGATCGACAGGGGGCAGTCATGAAAAA.

This clone has at least ten counts. The read is 3 residues too short to cover the CDR3 end, so that end is filled in from the germline J gene. This chain connects TRBV7-4 to TRBJ2-7; D is ambiguous. CDR3 size: 15 residues. Trimming stripped 5 bases from V and 0 bases from J, with 14 bases between. CDR1 SGHVT and CDR2 SQSDAQ come from the germline V gene. CDR3 bases read: TGTGCCAGCAGCCCAGTGGGCCCTATCTCCTACGAG. Its translation: CASSPVGPISYE. The CDR3 as a whole reads CASSPVGPISYEQYF. The full variable domain, in which reference TRBV7-4 and TRBJ2-7 provide the parts outside the CDR3, is GAGVSQSPRYKVAKRGRDVALRCDSISGHVTLYWYRQTLGQGSEVLTYSQSDAQRDKSGRPSGRFSAERPERSVSTLKIQRTEQGDSAVYLCASSPVGPISYEQYFGPGTRLTVT.

This clone came up a few times. The read gets to within 3 residues of the CDR3 end, and the germline J gene fills in the rest. The chain combines TRBV19 with TRBJ2-5; 9 bases fit TRBD1. This CDR3 has 14 amino acids. Germline assignment: CDR1 LNHDA and CDR2 SQIVND (reference sequence). Unmatched junction bases numbered 1, after V lost 3 bases and J lost 2 bases. CDR3 in amino acids: CASSIGTGQETQYF. Incomplete CDR3 DNA: TGTGCCAGTAGTATTGGGACAGGGCAAGAGACC.

Points on this clone: Read coverage stops 3 residues before the CDR3 terminus; the germline J gene supplies the remainder. The V call is TRBV11-3, the J call TRBJ2-7; weak D call: TRBD1 (6 bases). Trimming removed 8 bases at V and 5 bases at J, with 22 bases between. Germline loops: CDR1 SGHNT, CDR2 YENEEA. CDR3 size: 15 residues. The CDR3 sequence: CASLSIRTEGNEQYF. The CDR3 DNA, read in part, is TGTGCCAGCCTCTCAATTAGGACAGAGGGAAACGAG.

Only a few counts were recorded for this clone. The read finishes 3 residues shy of the CDR3 end, and the germline J gene is used to complete it. The chain recombines TRBV30 with TRBJ1-6; D is perhaps TRBD1 (5 bases). This CDR3 has 15 amino acids. Trimming shortened V by 5 bases and J by 0 bases, and 11 bases separated the two germline ends. Per the germline V gene, CDR1 is GTSNPN and CDR2 is SVGIG (reference sequence). Partial CDR3 DNA: TGTGCCTGGGCAGTCCAGGGCTCCTATAATTCACCC. Translation gives CAWAVQGSYNSP. The CDR3 in its entirety is CAWAVQGSYNSPLHF.

About this clone itself: The read finishes 3 residues shy of the CDR3 end, and the germline J gene is used to complete it. V gene TRBV19 combines with J gene TRBJ2-7; 8 bases are shared with TRBD2. The CDR3 covers 13 residues. Losses at the gene ends were 5 bases for V and 1 base for J; bases not matched to a gene: 1. Germline CDR1 and CDR2: LNHDA and SQIVND (reference sequence). The CDR3 sequence is CASSSSGSYEQYF. The CDR3 DNA, read in part, is TGTGCCAGTAGTTCTAGCGGGTCCTACGAG.

This clone was found a few times. The CDR3 end lies 3 residues beyond the end of the read and is filled in from the germline J gene. The rearrangement links TRBV20-1 to TRBJ2-5; 7 bases map to TRBD1. V shed 2 bases and J 0 bases; nucleotides not matched to a gene: 3. Germline CDR1 reads DFQATT; CDR2 reads SNEGSKA (reference sequence). CDR3 length equals 14 residues. The CDR3 loop is CSARNRGHQETQYF. The CDR3 bases that were read are TGCAGTGCTAGAAACAGGGGCCACCAAGAGACC.

This clone was detected many times. The CDR3 is cut off 3 residues early in the read; its end comes from the germline J gene. J is TRBJ2-3 and V is TRBV5-4; tentative D call: TRBD1 (6 bases). This CDR3 is 16 amino acids long. Germline V gene lookup returns CDR1 SGHNT and CDR2 YYREEE (reference sequence). V was cut by 0 bases and J by 4 bases, with 15 bases left in between. The CDR3 sequence is CASSLDHRVVADTQYF. CDR3 DNA (partial): TGTGCCAGCAGCTTGGATCACAGGGTAGTCGCAGATACG.

This clone was observed a few times. The read finishes 3 residues shy of the CDR3 end, and the germline J gene is used to complete it. The chain uses TRBV6-2 or TRBV6-3 and TRBJ2-1; TRBD2 might be the D (6 bases). The CDR3 runs to 14 residues. V lost 5 bases, J lost 2 bases, and 10 bases lay in between. Germline V lookup: CDR1 MNHEY, CDR2 SVGEGT. Incomplete CDR3 DNA: TGTGCCAGCAGTCCGGGGGACGCCTACAATGAG. It codes for CASSPGDAYNE. The whole CDR3 sequence is CASSPGDAYNEQFF.

This clone showed up just a few times. Sequencing ends 3 residues short of the CDR3 end; the germline J gene provides the rest. The rearrangement joins TRBV2 to TRBJ2-3; the D gene is possibly TRBD2 (5 bases). The germline gives CDR1 SNHLY, CDR2 FYNNEI. CDR3 size: 13 residues. V was trimmed by 3 bases and J by 4 bases, leaving 8 bases between them. CDR3 in amino acids: CASSDGVADTQYF. CDR3 DNA, as far as it was read: TGTGCCAGCAGTGACGGGGTCGCAGATACG.

This clone was detected only a few times. The observed sequence ends 3 residues before the CDR3 terminus, with the missing tail filled in from the germline J gene. The chain has TRBV19 and TRBJ2-1; no reliable D call. The CDR3 loop spans 11 amino acids. Trimming left V 9 bases short and J 2 bases short, with 5 bases between. The germline gives CDR1 LNHDA, CDR2 SQIVND (reference sequence). The CDR3 sequence is CASGPYNEQFF. CDR3 bases read: TGTGCCAGCGGTCCCTACAATGAG.

This clone was recorded at least ten times. The read ends 3 residues shy of where the CDR3 ends; the end is completed using the germline J gene. The chain links TRBV2 to TRBJ1-1; the D is unclear. The CDR3 sequence is 13 residues long. CDR1 is SNHLY, CDR2 FYNNEI, per germline. Incomplete CDR3 DNA: TGTGCCAGCAGTAATCAGGCGGAGCGGCGA. It is translated as CASSNQAERR. The entire CDR3 protein reads CASSNQAERRAFF.